Presented here are 27 T cell receptor beta chains from one specimen sequenced in a study of chronic HIV infection and antiretroviral therapy. From the 5' RACE reads, TCRdb called clonotypes with MiXCR, one entry per CDR3 protein. The sample records 40,000 to 50,000 distinct CDR3 sequences, about 18% being singletons. The specimen was peripheral blood. Source of these receptors: an adult who had HIV and had not received antiretroviral therapy, or was an uninfected healthy control (not recorded which).

This clonotype has a handful of counts. The V gene is TRBV20-1, the J gene TRBJ1-5; 9 nucleotides line up with TRBD1. V lost 6 bases to trimming and J lost 0 bases; unmatched junction nucleotides: 12. CDR1 is DFQATT, CDR2 SNEGSKA, per germline (reference sequence). CDR3 size: 17 residues. CDR3 DNA: TGCAGTGCAAACAGGGGGCGCGGGGGATATAGCAATCAGCCCCAGCATTTT. Translated: CSANRGRGGYSNQPQHF.

The V call is TRBV28, the J call TRBJ2-1; 8 bases are shared with TRBD2. This CDR3 is 14 amino acids long. J gave up 2 bases and V 7 bases, and 4 bases lay outside the gene matches. Germline V CDR1 and CDR2: MDHEN, SYDVKM. CDR3 protein: CASTSGSAYNEQFF. The DNA for the CDR3 is TGTGCCAGCACGAGCGGGAGTGCCTACAATGAGCAGTTCTTC.

This sequence joins TRBV2 and TRBJ1-1; perhaps TRBD1 as D (6 bases). Trimming cost V 1 base and J 4 bases, with 16 bases left between them. Germline V gives CDR1 SNHLY, CDR2 FYNNEI. The CDR3 is made up of 16 amino acids. CDR3 in DNA: TGTGCCAGCAGTGAAGATACAGGGTGGTATATCACTGAAGCTTTCTTT. Translating gives CASSEDTGWYITEAFF.

The chain recombines TRBV5-1 with TRBJ1-4; 9 bases agree with TRBD1. Germline values: CDR1 SGHRS, CDR2 YFSETQ. V shed 0 bases, J shed 8 bases, and the junction held 5 bases outside the gene matches. CDR3 length: 15 residues. DNA of the CDR3: TGCGCCAGCAGCTTGGGGGACAGGGCCCACGAAAAACTGTTTTTT. It yields the protein CASSLGDRAHEKLFF. Based on the CDR3 plus reference TRBV5-1 and TRBJ1-4, the full variable domain is KAGVTQTPRYLIKTRGQQVTLSCSPISGHRSVSWYQQTPGQGLQFLFEYFSETQRNKGNFPGRFSGRQFSNSRSEMNVSTLELGDSALYLCASSLGDRAHEKLFFGSGTQLSVL.

This clonotype was recorded a few times. This rearrangement joins TRBV4-1 to TRBJ2-5, with a weak D call TRBD2 (5 bases). The germline V and J ends were trimmed by 1 base and 2 bases, with 11 bases remaining between them. The germline gives CDR1 MGHRA, CDR2 YSYEKL. CDR3 size: 15 residues. This chain's CDR3 is CASSQGASNQETQYF. The CDR3 DNA reads as TGCGCCAGCAGCCAAGGCGCTAGCAATCAAGAGACCCAGTACTTC.

This clonotype has more than one count but fewer than ten. The chain is built from TRBV4-1 and TRBJ2-1, with 13 bases identical to TRBD2. Germline CDR1 is MGHRA and CDR2 is YSYEKL. The CDR3 runs 20 residues. After removal of 1 base from V and 4 bases from J, the junction contained 13 bases not matched to a gene. The CDR3 region has the DNA TGCGCCAGCAGCCAAGCGATCGAACTAGCGGGAGGGGATTTGTACAATGAGCAGTTCTTC. It encodes CASSQAIELAGGDLYNEQFF.

The gene calls are TRBV20-1 and TRBJ1-6; D is unresolved. V was pared by 5 bases and J by 7 bases, with 12 bases between. This CDR3 contains 13 residues. The germline gives CDR1 DFQATT, CDR2 SNEGSKA (reference sequence). CDR3 sequence (DNA): TGCAGTGCTTCGATCGCTGTGAATTCACCCCTCCACTTT. This sequence encodes CSASIAVNSPLHF.

In this sample, this clonotype turned up a few times. The CDR3 reads CSADRGMNTEAFF. Here the CDR3 DNA reads TGCAGTGCCGACAGGGGGATGAACACTGAAGCTTTCTTT. The chain recombines TRBV20-1 with TRBJ1-1; TRBD1 matches at 9 bases. This CDR3 spans 13 amino acids. V was clipped by 6 bases and J by 0 bases; unmatched bases: 2. Germline CDR1 DFQATT, CDR2 SNEGSKA (reference sequence).

J is TRBJ2-7 and V is TRBV5-1; D ambiguous. This CDR3 contains 13 residues. The V end was cut by 5 bases, the J end by 3 bases, with 12 bases between. Looked up from germline, CDR1 is SGHRS and CDR2 is YFSETQ. CDR3 sequence: CASSTLANYEQYF. In nucleotides, the CDR3 is TGCGCCAGCAGTACACTGGCGAACTACGAGCAGTACTTC.

The chain recombines TRBV2 with TRBJ2-7; 13 bases fit TRBD2. V shed 6 bases, J shed 5 bases, and the junction held 10 bases outside the gene matches. The CDR3 has 16 residues. Germline CDR1 and CDR2: SNHLY and FYNNEI. The CDR3 DNA sequence: TGTGCCAGCAGCGGACTAGCGGGGGAAACTCACCACGAGCAGTACTTC. Its translation is CASSGLAGETHHEQYF. The full variable domain, rest sourced from reference TRBV2 and TRBJ2-7, is EPEVTQTPSHQVTQMGQEVILRCVPISNHLYFYWYRQILGQKVEFLVSFYNNEISEKSEIFDDQFSVERPDGSNFTLKIRSTKLEDSAMYFCASSGLAGETHHEQYFGPGTRLTVT.

This clonotype was picked up one time. CDR3 protein: CASSWDTDTQYF. For the CDR3, the DNA is TGTGCCAGCAGTTGGGACACAGATACGCAGTATTTT. The V call is TRBV6-6, the J call TRBJ2-3; no reliable D call. Germline loops: CDR1 MNHNY, CDR2 SVGAGI (reference sequence). The CDR3 covers 12 residues. The V end lost 4 bases, the J end lost 2 bases, and 4 bases lay between the germline ends.

The gene calls are TRBV28 and TRBJ2-7; D gene unclear. The CDR3 loop spans 13 amino acids. The ends were cut back, 7 bases at V and 2 bases at J, with 12 bases in the middle. From germline, CDR1 is MDHEN and CDR2 SYDVKM. CDR3 in amino acids: CASNTAFPYEQYF. DNA of the CDR3: TGTGCCAGCAATACGGCCTTCCCCTACGAGCAGTACTTC.

The chain couples TRBV24-1 to TRBJ2-5, with D hard to call. Trimming left V 3 bases short and J 0 bases short, with 4 bases between. Germline CDR1 reads KGHDR; CDR2 reads SFDVKD. CDR3 length equals 13 residues. The CDR3 loop reads CATSDSNQETQYF. The CDR3 nucleotides read TGTGCCACCAGTGATAGCAACCAAGAGACCCAGTACTTC.

The V and J genes are TRBV27 and TRBJ2-3; D perhaps matches TRBD2 (6 bases). Germline CDR1 reads MNHEY; CDR2 reads SMNVEV (reference sequence). The CDR3 extends over 13 amino acids. Between the trimmed V and J ends, which lost 6 bases and 4 bases, there was a span of 11 bases. The CDR3 is CASSGSVADTQYF. DNA for the CDR3: TGTGCCAGCAGCGGGAGTGTCGCAGATACGCAGTATTTT.

The CDR3 coding sequence is TGCGCCAGCAGCCAAGACGGGCGTTCACCCCTCCACTTT. Protein product: CASSQDGRSPLHF. V gene TRBV4-1 combines with J gene TRBJ1-6, with no clear D. Germline loops: CDR1 MGHRA, CDR2 YSYEKL. The CDR3 loop spans 13 amino acids. V lost 0 bases and J lost 9, with 6 bases in between.

This chain joins TRBV4-1 and TRBJ1-3; unclear D gene. In germline, CDR1 is MGHRA, CDR2 YSYEKL. V was cut by 0 bases and J by 3 bases, with 15 bases left in between. The CDR3 is made up of 17 amino acids. The CDR3, as DNA: TGCGCCAGCAGCCAAGATCGGGCCAGATCGGATGGAAACACCATATATTTT. It yields the protein CASSQDRARSDGNTIYF.

The chain links TRBV27 to TRBJ1-3, with 7 bases aligning to TRBD1. The V and J ends lost 2 bases and 0 bases, in that order; junction bases with no gene match: 7. Germline CDR1 and CDR2: MNHEY and SMNVEV (reference sequence). There are 17 residues in the CDR3. CDR3: CASSLLPGGSSGNTIYF. In DNA form, the CDR3 reads TGTGCCAGCAGTTTACTCCCAGGGGGATCCTCTGGAAACACCATATATTTT.

The rearrangement joins TRBV28 to TRBJ1-1, with a tentative D call TRBD1 (5 bases). Germline V gene data show CDR1 as MDHEN and CDR2 as SYDVKM. Trimming left V 3 bases short and J 2 bases short, with 10 bases between. The CDR3 contains 14 residues. The CDR3 nucleotides read TGTGCCAGCAGTTTTGGGGGATTTAACACTGAAGCTTTCTTT. This translates into CASSFGGFNTEAFF.

V usage is TRBV27 and J usage is TRBJ1-1, with 9 bases identical to TRBD1. Germline CDR1 reads MNHEY; CDR2 reads SMNVEV (reference sequence). The CDR3 spans 16 residues. Trimming at V came to 5 bases and at J to 2 bases, leaving 9 bases not matched to a gene. CDR3 amino acids: CASSLQTGGSNTEAFF. DNA for the CDR3: TGTGCCAGCAGTCTACAGACAGGGGGATCCAACACTGAAGCTTTCTTT.

This clonotype was seen a handful of times. This chain links TRBV5-1 with TRBJ2-3, with D possibly TRBD2 on 5 matching bases. CDR1 is SGHRS, CDR2 YFSETQ, per germline. The CDR3 totals 14 residues. The germline V and J ends were trimmed by 4 bases and 0 bases, with 9 bases remaining between them. Written as DNA, the CDR3 is TGCGCCAGCAGCCCTTGGACTAGCACAGATACGCAGTATTTT. Its translation: CASSPWTSTDTQYF.

The CDR3 bases are TGTGCCAGCAGCCCCGGGGGCGATCAGCCCCAGCATTTT. Its translation is CASSPGGDQPQHF. The V and J genes are TRBV14 and TRBJ1-5, with a possible D match to TRBD1 (6 bases). The CDR3 contains 13 residues. V was cut by 4 bases and J by 5 bases, with 9 bases left in between. Germline CDR1 reads SGHDN; CDR2 reads FVKESK.

The chain couples TRBV7-3 to TRBJ2-1; TRBD2 matches at 7 bases. CDR1 and CDR2 (germline): SGHTA, FQGTGA. This CDR3 is built from 15 residues. Unmatched junction bases numbered 9, after V lost 2 bases and J lost 8 bases. This CDR3 reads CASSLGGGLIYEQFF. DNA for the CDR3: TGTGCCAGCAGCTTAGGGGGGGGACTTATTTATGAGCAGTTCTTC.

In its sample, this clonotype was seen a few times. The chain carries TRBV24-1 and TRBJ2-3; D possibly corresponds to TRBD1 (6 bases). CDR1 is KGHDR and CDR2 is SFDVKD in the germline V gene. V was trimmed by 5 bases and J by 0 bases, leaving 8 bases between them. This CDR3 contains 14 residues. The CDR3 loop reads CATSVGTSTDTQYF. In DNA, the CDR3 is TGTGCCACCAGTGTGGGGACAAGCACAGATACGCAGTATTTT.

This sequence joins TRBV12-3 or TRBV12-4 and TRBJ1-6, with D tentatively TRBD1 (5 bases). CDR3 size: 14 residues. V lost 3 bases to trimming and J lost 6 bases, with 9 bases between them. The CDR3 nucleotides are TGTGCCAGCAGTTTGGCAGGGCCTAATTCACCCCTCCACTTT. It specifies CASSLAGPNSPLHF.

This chain links TRBV6-1 with TRBJ1-5, with a tentative D call TRBD1 (5 bases). The CDR3 has 17 residues. The V end was cut by 1 base, the J end by 2 bases, with 15 bases between. Germline-derived CDR1 and CDR2 are MNHNS and SASEGT. CDR3 bases: TGTGCCAGCAGTGAAGATACAACGGGGCAGGGCAATCAGCCCCAGCATTTT. The encoded protein is CASSEDTTGQGNQPQHF.

This sequence joins TRBV6-1 and TRBJ1-2, with D possibly being TRBD1 (5 bases). V dropped 6 bases and J dropped 2 bases, with 10 bases sitting between them. The CDR3 is made up of 13 amino acids. Germline assignment: CDR1 MNHNS and CDR2 SASEGT. The CDR3 DNA follows: TGTGCCAGCAGACCGACAGAAAACTATGGCTACACCTTC. Encoded protein: CASRPTENYGYTF.

V is TRBV7-3 and J is TRBJ2-5, with 8 bases that match TRBD1. This CDR3 contains 15 residues. The germline CDR1 and CDR2 sequences are SGHTA and FQGTGA. After removal of 2 bases from V and 4 bases from J, the junction contained 6 bases not matched to a gene. This chain's CDR3 is CASSLYPDRAETQYF. DNA for the CDR3: TGTGCCAGCAGCTTATATCCGGACAGGGCAGAGACCCAGTACTTC.